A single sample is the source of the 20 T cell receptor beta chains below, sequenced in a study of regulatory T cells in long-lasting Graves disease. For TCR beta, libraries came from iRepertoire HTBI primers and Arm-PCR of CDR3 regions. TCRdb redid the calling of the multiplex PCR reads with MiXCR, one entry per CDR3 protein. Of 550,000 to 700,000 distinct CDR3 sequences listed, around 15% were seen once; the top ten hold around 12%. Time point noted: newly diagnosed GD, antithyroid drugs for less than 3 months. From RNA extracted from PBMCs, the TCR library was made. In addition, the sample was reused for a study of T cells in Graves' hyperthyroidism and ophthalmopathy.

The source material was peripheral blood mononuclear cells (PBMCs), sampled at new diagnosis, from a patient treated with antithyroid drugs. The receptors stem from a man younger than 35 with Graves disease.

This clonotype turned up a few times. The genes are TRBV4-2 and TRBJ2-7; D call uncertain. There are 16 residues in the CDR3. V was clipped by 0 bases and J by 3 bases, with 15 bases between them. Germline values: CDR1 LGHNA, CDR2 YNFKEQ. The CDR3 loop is CASSQEGIGEFYEQYF. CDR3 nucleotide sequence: TGTGCCAGCAGCCAAGAAGGGATAGGCGAATTCTACGAGCAGTACTTC.

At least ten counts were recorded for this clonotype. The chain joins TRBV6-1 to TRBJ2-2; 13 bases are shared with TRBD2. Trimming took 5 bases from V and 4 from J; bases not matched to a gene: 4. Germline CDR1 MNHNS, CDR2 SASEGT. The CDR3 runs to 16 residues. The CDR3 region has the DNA TGTGCCAGCAGTAAAGGACTAGCGGGAGTCACCGGGGAGCTGTTTTTT. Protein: CASSKGLAGVTGELFF.

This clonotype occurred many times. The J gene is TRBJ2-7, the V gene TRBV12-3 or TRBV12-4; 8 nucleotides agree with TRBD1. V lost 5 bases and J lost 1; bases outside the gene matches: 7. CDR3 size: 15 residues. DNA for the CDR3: TGTGCCAGCAGTACCGGACAGGGAGGATCCTACGAGCAGTACTTC. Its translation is CASSTGQGGSYEQYF.

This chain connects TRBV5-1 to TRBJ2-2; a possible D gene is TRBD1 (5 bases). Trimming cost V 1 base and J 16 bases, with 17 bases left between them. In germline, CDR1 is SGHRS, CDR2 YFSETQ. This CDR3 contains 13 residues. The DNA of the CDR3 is TGCGCCAGCAGCTTGACGGCAGGGTTTACCGGGTTTTTT. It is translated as CASSLTAGFTGFF.

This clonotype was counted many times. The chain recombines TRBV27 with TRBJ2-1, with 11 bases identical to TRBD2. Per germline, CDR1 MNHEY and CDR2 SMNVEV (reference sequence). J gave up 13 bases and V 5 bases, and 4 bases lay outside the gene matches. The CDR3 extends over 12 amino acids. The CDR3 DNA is TGTGCCAGCAGTCTAGCGGGGGGAAACCAGTTCTTC. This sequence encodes CASSLAGGNQFF.

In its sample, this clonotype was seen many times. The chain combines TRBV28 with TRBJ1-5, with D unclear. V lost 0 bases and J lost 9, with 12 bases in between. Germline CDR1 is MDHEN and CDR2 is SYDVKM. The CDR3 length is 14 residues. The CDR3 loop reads CASSLWGGGRPQHF. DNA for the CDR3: TGTGCCAGCAGTTTATGGGGTGGCGGGCGGCCCCAGCATTTT. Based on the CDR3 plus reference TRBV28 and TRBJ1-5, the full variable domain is DVKVTQSSRYLVKRTGEKVFLECVQDMDHENMFWYRQDPGLGLRLIYFSYDVKMKEKGDIPEGYSVSREKKERFSLILESASTNQTSMYLCASSLWGGGRPQHFGDGTRLSIL.

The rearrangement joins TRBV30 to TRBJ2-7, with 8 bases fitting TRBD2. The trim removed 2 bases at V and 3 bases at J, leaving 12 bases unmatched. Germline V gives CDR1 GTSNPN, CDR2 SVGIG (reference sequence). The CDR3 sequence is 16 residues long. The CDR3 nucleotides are TGTGCCTGGAGTTCGAAGCGGGAGTATTATTTCTACGAGCAGTACTTC. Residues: CAWSSKREYYFYEQYF. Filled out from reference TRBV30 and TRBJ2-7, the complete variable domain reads SQTIHQWPATLVQPVGSPLSLECTVEGTSNPNLYWYRQAAGRGLQLLFYSVGIGQISSEVPQNLSASRPQDRQFILSSKKLLLSDSGFYLCAWSSKREYYFYEQYFGPGTRLTVT.

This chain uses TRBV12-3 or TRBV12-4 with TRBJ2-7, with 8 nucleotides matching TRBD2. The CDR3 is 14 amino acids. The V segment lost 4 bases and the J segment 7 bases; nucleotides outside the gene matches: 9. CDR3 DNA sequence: TGTGCCAGCAGTTACTCGGGGGGGAACGAAGAGCAGTACTTC. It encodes CASSYSGGNEEQYF.

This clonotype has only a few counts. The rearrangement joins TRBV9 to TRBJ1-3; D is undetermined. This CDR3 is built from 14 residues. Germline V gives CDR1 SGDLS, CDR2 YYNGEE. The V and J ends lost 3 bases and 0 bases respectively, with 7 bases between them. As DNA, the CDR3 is TGTGCCAGCAGCGAGGCCAGCTCTGGAAACACCATATATTTT. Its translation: CASSEASSGNTIYF.

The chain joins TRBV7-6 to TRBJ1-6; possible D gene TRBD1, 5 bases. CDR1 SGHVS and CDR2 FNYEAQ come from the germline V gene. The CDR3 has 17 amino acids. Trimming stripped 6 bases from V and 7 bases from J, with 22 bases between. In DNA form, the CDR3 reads TGTGCCAGCAGTGGCGGGTCAGGGAGGCTGGGAAATTCACCCCTCCACTTT. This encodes CASSGGSGRLGNSPLHF. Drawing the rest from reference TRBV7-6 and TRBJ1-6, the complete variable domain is GAGVSQSPRYKVTKRGQDVALRCDPISGHVSLYWYRQALGQGPEFLTYFNYEAQQDKSGLPNDRFSAERPEGSISTLTIQRTEQRDSAMYRCASSGGSGRLGNSPLHFGNGTRLTVT.

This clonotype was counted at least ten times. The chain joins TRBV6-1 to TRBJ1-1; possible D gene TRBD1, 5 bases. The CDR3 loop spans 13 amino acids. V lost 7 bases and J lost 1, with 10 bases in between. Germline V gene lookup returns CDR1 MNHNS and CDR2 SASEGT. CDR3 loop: CASNSGRNTEAFF. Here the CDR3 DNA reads TGTGCCAGCAACTCAGGGAGGAACACTGAAGCTTTCTTT.

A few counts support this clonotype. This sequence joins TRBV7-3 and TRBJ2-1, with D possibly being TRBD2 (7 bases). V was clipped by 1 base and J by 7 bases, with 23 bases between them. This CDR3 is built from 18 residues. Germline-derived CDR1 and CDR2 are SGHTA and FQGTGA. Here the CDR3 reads CASSLMGAGQKGGNEQFF. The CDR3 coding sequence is TGTGCCAGCAGCTTAATGGGGGCCGGCCAGAAGGGGGGGAATGAGCAGTTCTTC.

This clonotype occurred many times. As DNA, the CDR3 is TGCGCCAGCAGCTTGGAAGGGGAGGTCGAAAGCGGTGGCTACACCTTC. Translated: CASSLEGEVESGGYTF. V gene TRBV5-1 combines with J gene TRBJ1-2; perhaps TRBD1 as D (5 bases). Trimming cost V 0 bases and J 7 bases, with 19 bases left between them. This CDR3 comprises 16 residues. Looked up from germline, CDR1 is SGHRS and CDR2 is YFSETQ.

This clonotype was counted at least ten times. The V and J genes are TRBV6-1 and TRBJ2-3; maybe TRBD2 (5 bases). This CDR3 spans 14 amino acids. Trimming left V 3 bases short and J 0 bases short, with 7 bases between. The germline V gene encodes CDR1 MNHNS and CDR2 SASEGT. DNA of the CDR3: TGTGCCAGCAGTGAGGTAGCGAGCACAGATACGCAGTATTTT. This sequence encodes CASSEVASTDTQYF.

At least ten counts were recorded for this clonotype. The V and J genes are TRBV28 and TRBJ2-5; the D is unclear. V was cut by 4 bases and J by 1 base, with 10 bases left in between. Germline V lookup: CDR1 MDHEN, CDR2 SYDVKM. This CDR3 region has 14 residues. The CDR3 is CASSSPIVQETQYF. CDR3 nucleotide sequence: TGTGCCAGCAGTTCTCCGATAGTCCAAGAGACCCAGTACTTC.

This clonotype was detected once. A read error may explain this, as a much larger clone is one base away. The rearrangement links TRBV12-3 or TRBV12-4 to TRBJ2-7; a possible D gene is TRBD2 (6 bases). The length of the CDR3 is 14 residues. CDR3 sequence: CASSQGGRIYEQYF. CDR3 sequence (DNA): TGCGCCAGCAGCCAAGGAGGGAGGATCTACGAGCAGTACTTC.

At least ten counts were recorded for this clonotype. The CDR3: CASRGRAGIEQYF. Here the CDR3 DNA reads TGCGCCAGCAGGGGGAGGGCCGGCATCGAGCAGTACTTC. V is TRBV10-2 and J is TRBJ2-7; the match to TRBD2 covers 7 bases. The CDR3 sequence is 13 residues long. The germline V gene has CDR1 WSHSY and CDR2 SAAADI. V dropped 6 bases and J dropped 6; count of bases not matched to a gene: 8.

CDR3 DNA: TGCAGTGCTAGGTTTTTGGGACGAGGGGAGCAAGAGACCCAGTACTTC. This gives the protein CSARFLGRGEQETQYF. V usage is TRBV20-1 and J usage is TRBJ2-5; D assignment may be TRBD1 or TRBD2 (5 bases each). The CDR3 totals 16 residues. CDR1 and CDR2 from the germline V gene are DFQATT and SNEGSKA (reference sequence). Trimming stripped 3 bases from V and 2 bases from J, with 19 bases between.

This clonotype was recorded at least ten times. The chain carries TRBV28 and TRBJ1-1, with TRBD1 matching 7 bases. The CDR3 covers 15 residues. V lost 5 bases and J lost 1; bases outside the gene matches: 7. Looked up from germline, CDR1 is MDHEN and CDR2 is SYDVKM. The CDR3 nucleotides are TGTGCCAGCAGTCGGGACAGTCGCTGGAACACTGAAGCTTTCTTT. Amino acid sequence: CASSRDSRWNTEAFF.

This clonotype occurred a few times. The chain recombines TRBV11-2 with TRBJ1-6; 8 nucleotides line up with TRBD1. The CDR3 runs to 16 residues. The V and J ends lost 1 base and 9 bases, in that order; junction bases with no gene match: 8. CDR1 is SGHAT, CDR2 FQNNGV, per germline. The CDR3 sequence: CASSLAGGEVGSPLHF. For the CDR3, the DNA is TGTGCCAGCAGCTTAGCAGGGGGCGAGGTCGGTTCACCCCTCCACTTT.